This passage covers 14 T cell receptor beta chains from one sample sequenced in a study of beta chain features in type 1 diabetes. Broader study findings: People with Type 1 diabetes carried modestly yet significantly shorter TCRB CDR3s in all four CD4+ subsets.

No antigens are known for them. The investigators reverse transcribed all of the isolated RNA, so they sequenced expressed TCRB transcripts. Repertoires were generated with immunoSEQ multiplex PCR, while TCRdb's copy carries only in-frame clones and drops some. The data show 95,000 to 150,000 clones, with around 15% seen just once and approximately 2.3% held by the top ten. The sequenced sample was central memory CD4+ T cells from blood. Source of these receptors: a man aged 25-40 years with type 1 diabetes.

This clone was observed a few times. The CDR3 reads CASSESQGDGPQHF. Written as DNA, the CDR3 is TGCGCCAGCAGTGAGAGTCAGGGTGATGGGCCCCAGCATTTT. This rearrangement joins TRBV10-2 to TRBJ1-5, with a weak D call TRBD1 (5 bases). The CDR3 is 14 residues long. Trimming removed 2 bases from V and 9 bases from J, with 14 bases in between. Germline V gives CDR1 WSHSY, CDR2 SAAADI.

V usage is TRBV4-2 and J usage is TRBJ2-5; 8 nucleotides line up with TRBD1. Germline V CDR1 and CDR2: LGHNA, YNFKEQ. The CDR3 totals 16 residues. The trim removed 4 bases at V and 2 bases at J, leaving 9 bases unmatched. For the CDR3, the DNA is TGTGCCAGCAGCCCTGAGGAAGACAGGGGACAAGAGACCCAGTACTTC. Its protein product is CASSPEEDRGQETQYF.

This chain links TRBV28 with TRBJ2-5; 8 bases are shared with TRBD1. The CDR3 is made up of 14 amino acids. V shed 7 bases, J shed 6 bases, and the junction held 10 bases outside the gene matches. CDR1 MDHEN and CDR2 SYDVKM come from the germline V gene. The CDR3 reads CASNTPGQGQTQYF. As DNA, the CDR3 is TGTGCCAGCAATACTCCCGGACAGGGACAGACCCAGTACTTC.

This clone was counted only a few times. Here the CDR3 DNA reads TGTGCCAGCGGGTTAGGGTCTAGCACAGATACGCAGTATTTT. Its protein product is CASGLGSSTDTQYF. This chain joins TRBV28 and TRBJ2-3, with no clear D. V shed 8 bases and J shed 0 bases, with 12 bases lying between them. Germline V gene lookup returns CDR1 MDHEN and CDR2 SYDVKM. The CDR3 contains 14 residues.

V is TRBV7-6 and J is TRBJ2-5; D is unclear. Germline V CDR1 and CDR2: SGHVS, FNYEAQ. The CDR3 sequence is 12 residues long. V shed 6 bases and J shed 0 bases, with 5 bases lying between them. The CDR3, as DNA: TGTGCCAGCAGTTCGGACCAAGAGACCCAGTACTTC. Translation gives CASSSDQETQYF. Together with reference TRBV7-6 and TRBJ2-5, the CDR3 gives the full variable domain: GAGVSQSPRYKVTKRGQDVALRCDPISGHVSLYWYRQALGQGPEFLTYFNYEAQQDKSGLPNDRFSAERPEGSISTLTIQRTEQRDSAMYRCASSSDQETQYFGPGTRLLVL.

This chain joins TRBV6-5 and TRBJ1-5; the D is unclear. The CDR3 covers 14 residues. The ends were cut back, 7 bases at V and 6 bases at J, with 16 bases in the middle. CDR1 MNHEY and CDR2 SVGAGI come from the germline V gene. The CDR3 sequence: CASTLFGEGQPQHF. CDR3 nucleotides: TGTGCCAGCACCTTATTTGGGGAGGGTCAGCCCCAGCATTTT.

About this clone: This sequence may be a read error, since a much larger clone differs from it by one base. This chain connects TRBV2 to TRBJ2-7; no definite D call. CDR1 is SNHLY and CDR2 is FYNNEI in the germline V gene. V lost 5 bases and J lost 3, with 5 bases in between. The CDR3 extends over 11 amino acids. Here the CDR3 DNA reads TGTGCCAGCAGTACACTCTACGAGCAGTACTTC. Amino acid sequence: CASSTLYEQYF.

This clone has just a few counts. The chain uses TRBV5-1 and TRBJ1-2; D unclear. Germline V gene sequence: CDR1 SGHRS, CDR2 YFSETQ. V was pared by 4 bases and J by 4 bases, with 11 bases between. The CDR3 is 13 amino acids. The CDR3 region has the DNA TGCGCCAGCAGCCCCCGGGCCAGCTATGGCTACACCTTC. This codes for CASSPRASYGYTF.

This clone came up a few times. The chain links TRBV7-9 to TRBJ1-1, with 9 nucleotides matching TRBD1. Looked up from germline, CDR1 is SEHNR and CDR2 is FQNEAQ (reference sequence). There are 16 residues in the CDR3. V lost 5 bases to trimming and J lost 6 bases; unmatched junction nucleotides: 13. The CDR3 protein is CASSITGGASIPEAFF. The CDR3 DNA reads TGTGCCAGCAGCATAACAGGGGGCGCGTCGATCCCTGAAGCTTTCTTT.

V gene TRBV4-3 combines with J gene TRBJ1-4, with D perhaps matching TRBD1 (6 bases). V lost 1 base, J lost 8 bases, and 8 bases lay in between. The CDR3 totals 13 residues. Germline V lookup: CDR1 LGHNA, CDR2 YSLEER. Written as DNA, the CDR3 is TGCGCCAGCAGCCAAGGACAGGCCGAAAAACTGTTTTTT. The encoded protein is CASSQGQAEKLFF.

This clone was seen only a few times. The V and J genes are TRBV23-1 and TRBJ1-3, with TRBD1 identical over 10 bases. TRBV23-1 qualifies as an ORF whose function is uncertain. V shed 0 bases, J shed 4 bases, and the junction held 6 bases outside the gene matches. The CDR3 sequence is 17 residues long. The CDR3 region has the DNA TGCGCCAGCAGTCAATCGCGACAGGGGGCCTTAGGAAACACCATATATTTT. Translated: CASSQSRQGALGNTIYF.

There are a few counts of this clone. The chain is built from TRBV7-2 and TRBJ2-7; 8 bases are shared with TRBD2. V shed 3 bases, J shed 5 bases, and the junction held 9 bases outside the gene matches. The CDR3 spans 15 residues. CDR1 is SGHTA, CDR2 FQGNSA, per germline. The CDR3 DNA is TGTGCCAGCAGCTTGGGGAGCGGGGGTCGGGACGAGCAGTACTTC. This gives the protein CASSLGSGGRDEQYF.

The CDR3 loop reads CASSPRTAGANVLTF. In DNA form, the CDR3 reads TGTGCCAGCTCGCCCCGGACTGCTGGGGCCAACGTCCTGACTTTC. The chain employs TRBV18 and TRBJ2-6, with TRBD2 as a possible D gene (5 bases). The CDR3 covers 15 residues. Trimming left V 6 bases short and J 2 bases short, with 11 bases between. The germline V gene encodes CDR1 KGHSH and CDR2 LQKENI.

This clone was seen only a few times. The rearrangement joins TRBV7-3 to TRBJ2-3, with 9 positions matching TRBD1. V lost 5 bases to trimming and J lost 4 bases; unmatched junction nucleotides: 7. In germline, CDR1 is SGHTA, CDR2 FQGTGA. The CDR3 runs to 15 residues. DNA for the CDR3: TGTGCCAGCAGCCCAGGACAGGGGAGGGCAGATACGCAGTATTTT. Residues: CASSPGQGRADTQYF.